This T cell receptor beta chain was retrieved from a study of CD8 T cells in ankylosing spondylitis. Via MiXCR, TCRdb re-called the 5' RACE reads, giving one row per CDR3 protein. This table holds fewer than 250,000 distinct CDR3 sequences, under 12% found once. Study-level results: Characteristic of ankylosing spondylitis blood, it appeared, was a TCR beta motif comprising about eight highly homologous variants.

CDR3 length equals 18 residues. Germline V lookup: CDR1 SGDLS, CDR2 YYNGEE. Trimming removed 4 bases from V and 2 bases from J, with 23 bases in between. The table lists this clonotype with many counts. Its cognate antigen is unknown. This sequence originates from a male donor with ankylosing spondylitis or in good health (not recorded which). Material for sequencing was blood, either unsorted or a sorted T cell fraction (not recorded which). The chain has TRBV9 and TRBJ2-3; the D gene could be TRBD1 or TRBD2 (5 bases each). CDR3 region: CASSQTFGSSGHTDTQYF. CDR3 coding DNA: TGTGCCAGCAGCCAAACCTTTGGGTCTTCGGGGCACACAGATACGCAGTATTTT.